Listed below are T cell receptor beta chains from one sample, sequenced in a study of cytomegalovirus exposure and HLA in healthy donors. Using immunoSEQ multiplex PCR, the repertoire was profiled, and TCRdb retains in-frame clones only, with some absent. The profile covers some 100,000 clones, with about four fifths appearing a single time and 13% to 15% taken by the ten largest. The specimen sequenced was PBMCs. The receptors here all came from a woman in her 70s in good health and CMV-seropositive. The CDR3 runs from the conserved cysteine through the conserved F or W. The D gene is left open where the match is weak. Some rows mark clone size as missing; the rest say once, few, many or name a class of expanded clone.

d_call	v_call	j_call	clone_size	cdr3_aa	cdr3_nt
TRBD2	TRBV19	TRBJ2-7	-	CASSASGTRARSSYEQYF	TGTGCCAGTAGTGCGTCAGGGACTAGGGCGAGGAGCTCCTACGAGCAGTACTTC
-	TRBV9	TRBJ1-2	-	CASSVGPTVGGSNGYTF	TGTGCCAGCAGCGTAGGACCCACTGTCGGGGGATCTAATGGCTACACCTTC
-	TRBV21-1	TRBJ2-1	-	CASRPKDRTSGTDEQFF	TGTGCCAGCAGGCCTAAGGATCGGACTAGCGGGACTGATGAGCAGTTCTTC
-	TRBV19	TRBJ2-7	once	CASSITGPYEQYF	TGTGCCAGTAGTATTACTGGGCCCTACGAGCAGTACTTC
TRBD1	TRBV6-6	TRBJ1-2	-	CASSYGDRSGYTF	TGTGCCAGCAGTTACGGGGACAGAAGTGGCTACACCTTC
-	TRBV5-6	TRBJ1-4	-	CASSFDRLTEKLFF	TGTGCCAGCAGCTTTGACAGGTTAACTGAAAAACTGTTTTTT
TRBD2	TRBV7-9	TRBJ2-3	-	CASSQGLAGSSADTQYF	TGTGCCAGCAGCCAGGGACTAGCGGGATCGTCCGCCGATACGCAGTATTTT
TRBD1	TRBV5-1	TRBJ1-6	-	CASRETGDNSPLHF	TGCGCCAGCCGTGAGACAGGGGATAATTCACCCCTCCACTTT
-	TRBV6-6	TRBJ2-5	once	CASQDLGGMRETQYF	TGTGCCAGTCAGGATCTCGGGGGAATGAGGGAGACCCAGTACTTC
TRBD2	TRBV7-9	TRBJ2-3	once	CASSSPPGTSGSYTQYF	TGTGCCAGCAGCTCTCCCCCCGGGACTAGCGGGAGCTATACGCAGTATTTT
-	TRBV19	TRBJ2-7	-	CATSRRDSEISYEQYF	TGTGCCACCTCGAGGCGGGACTCCGAAATTTCCTACGAGCAGTACTTC
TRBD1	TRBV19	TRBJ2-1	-	CASKGRQGYNEQFF	TGTGCCAGCAAGGGGAGACAGGGCTACAATGAGCAGTTCTTC
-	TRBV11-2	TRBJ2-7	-	CASSLTEYEQYF	TGTGCCAGCAGCTTGACAGAATACGAGCAGTACTTC
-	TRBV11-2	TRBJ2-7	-	CASTRDKPYEQYF	TGTGCCAGCACCCGGGACAAGCCCTACGAGCAGTACTTC
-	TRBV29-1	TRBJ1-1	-	CSVAWTEATEAFF	TGCAGCGTTGCCTGGACAGAGGCCACTGAAGCTTTCTTT
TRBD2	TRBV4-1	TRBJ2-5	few	CASSLGLAGLETQYF	TGCGCCAGCAGCCTGGGACTAGCGGGGTTGGAGACCCAGTACTTC
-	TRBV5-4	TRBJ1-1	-	CASSWAGLNTEAFF	TGTGCCAGCAGCTGGGCAGGGCTGAACACTGAAGCTTTCTTT
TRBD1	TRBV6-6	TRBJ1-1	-	CASLLRGTEAFF	TGTGCCAGTCTTCTCAGGGGGACTGAAGCTTTCTTT
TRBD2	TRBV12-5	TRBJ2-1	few	CASGSRLAVNNEQFF	TGTGCTAGTGGTTCCCGACTAGCGGTGAACAATGAGCAGTTCTTC